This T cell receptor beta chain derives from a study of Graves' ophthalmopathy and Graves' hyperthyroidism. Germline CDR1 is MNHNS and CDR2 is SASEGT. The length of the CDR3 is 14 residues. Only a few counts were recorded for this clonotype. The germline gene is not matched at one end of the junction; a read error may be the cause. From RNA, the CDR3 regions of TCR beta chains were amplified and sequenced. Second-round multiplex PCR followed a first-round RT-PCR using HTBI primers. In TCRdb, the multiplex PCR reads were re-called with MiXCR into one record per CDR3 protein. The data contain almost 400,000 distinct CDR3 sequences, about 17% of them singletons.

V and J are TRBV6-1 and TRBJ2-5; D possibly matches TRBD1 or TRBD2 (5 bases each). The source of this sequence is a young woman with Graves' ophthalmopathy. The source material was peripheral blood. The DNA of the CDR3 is TGCGCCAGCAGTGAGTCGGGACCCCAAGAGACCCAGTACTTC. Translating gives CASSESGPQETQYF.